One sample yielded the 19 T cell receptor beta chains listed below, sequenced in a study of T-cell reconstitution after alpha-beta-depleted transplantation in children (dated by TCRdb to about 2016). Library construction relied on PCR. TCRdb lists the instrument as Illumina HiSeq 2500. TCR library preparation used molecular barcoding, with unique molecular identifiers applied to normalize quantification of the TCRbeta repertoire. The public reads were reprocessed in TCRdb via fastp at Q25 and MiXCR, keeping in-frame beta chains. Each CDR3 protein gets just one entry, which takes the most common genes and DNA from the rows behind it. Present in this sample are 250,000 to 300,000 distinct CDR3 sequences, 9.9% of which were seen just once. The ten biggest clones cover 9.5% to 13% of the sample. The sequences come from PBMCs from the stem cell graft donor, collected from the stem cell graft. The receptors shown here come from a human donor who donated a stem cell graft to a child with SCID.

The V call is TRBV3-1, the J call TRBJ2-2; no definite D call. V was clipped by 4 bases and J by 2 bases, with 8 bases between them. In germline, CDR1 is LGHDT, CDR2 YNNKEL (reference sequence). The CDR3 is 14 residues long. In DNA form, the CDR3 reads TGTGCCAGCAGCCGACCCGGTAACACCGGGGAGCTGTTTTTT. Its protein product is CASSRPGNTGELFF.

The chain is built from TRBV12-3 or TRBV12-4 and TRBJ2-7; a possible D gene is TRBD2 (5 bases). The CDR3 has 12 residues. V was trimmed by 3 bases and J by 3 bases, leaving 6 bases between them. The CDR3 bases are TGTGCCAGCAGTTTGAGGGTCTACGAGCAGTACTTC. It is translated as CASSLRVYEQYF.

This clonotype was recorded many times. The genes are TRBV29-1 and TRBJ2-1, with D perhaps being TRBD1 or TRBD2 (6 bases each). Germline V CDR1 and CDR2: SQVTM, ANQGSEA. V shed 5 bases and J shed 10 bases, with 18 bases lying between them. The CDR3 totals 13 residues. This CDR3 reads CSVLIGGNREQFF. In DNA form, the CDR3 reads TGCAGCGTTCTCATAGGGGGGAACAGGGAGCAGTTCTTC.

The rearrangement links TRBV10-3 to TRBJ2-7; D is possibly TRBD1 or TRBD2 (5 bases each). Deletions cut 5 bases from V and 2 bases from J, with 13 bases between. CDR3 length equals 14 residues. From germline, CDR1 is ENHRY and CDR2 SYGVKD. This chain's CDR3 is CAISSGTAAYEQYF. The CDR3 coding sequence is TGTGCCATCAGTTCCGGGACGGCCGCCTACGAGCAGTACTTC.

The rearrangement links TRBV10-3 to TRBJ1-5, with D possibly being TRBD1 (6 bases). Trimming took 5 bases from V and 3 from J, leaving 11 bases between them. Germline loops: CDR1 ENHRY, CDR2 SYGVKD. This CDR3 contains 14 residues. The CDR3: CAISPGDLNQPQHF. As DNA, the CDR3 is TGTGCCATCAGTCCAGGGGATCTCAATCAGCCCCAGCATTTT.

As to this clonotype: This may come from a read error, since a much larger clone is one base off. The rearrangement uses TRBV7-6 and TRBJ1-1, with D possibly TRBD1 on 6 matching bases. Between the trimmed V and J ends, which lost 2 bases and 2 bases, there was a span of 9 bases. Germline CDR1 is SGHVS and CDR2 is FNYEAQ. This CDR3 spans 14 amino acids. CDR3 nucleotides: TGTGCCAGCAGCTTATCGGACAGAAACACTGAAGCTTTCTTT. Translated: CASSLSDRNTEAFF.

The rearrangement joins TRBV19 to TRBJ2-1; unclear D gene. The germline CDR1 and CDR2 sequences are LNHDA and SQIVND (reference sequence). This CDR3 is 10 amino acids long. The V gene lost 5 bases and the J gene lost 10 bases, with 6 bases spanning the gap. The CDR3, as DNA: TGTGCCAGTAGTGGGGTGGAGCAGTTCTTC. Translating it yields CASSGVEQFF.

This clonotype was counted many times. The V gene is TRBV3-1, the J gene TRBJ2-2; perhaps TRBD1 as D (5 bases). Trimming left V 0 bases short and J 6 bases short, with 17 bases between. Germline V lookup: CDR1 LGHDT, CDR2 YNNKEL (reference sequence). The CDR3 is made up of 17 amino acids. The CDR3 is CASSQEGRQGYPGELFF. The CDR3 nucleotides are TGTGCCAGCAGCCAAGAAGGGCGTCAGGGTTATCCCGGGGAGCTGTTTTTT.

The rearrangement links TRBV9 to TRBJ1-6; 12 nucleotides align to TRBD1. Germline trimming cut 2 bases from V and 10 bases from J; bases unmatched to any gene: 4. There are 15 residues in the CDR3. The V gene's germline CDR1 is SGDLS and CDR2 YYNGEE. The DNA of the CDR3 is TGTGCCAGCAGCGTTGGGACAGGGGGCGCATCACCCCTCCACTTT. The encoded protein is CASSVGTGGASPLHF.

CDR3: CASSIRAGFTDTQYF. DNA of the CDR3: TGTGCCAGCAGTATAAGAGCGGGATTCACAGATACGCAGTATTTT. The chain carries TRBV7-3 and TRBJ2-3; 7 bases agree with TRBD2. V lost 6 bases, J lost 2 bases, and 8 bases stayed unmatched. The CDR3 totals 15 residues. Germline lookup yields CDR1 SGHTA and CDR2 FQGTGA.

This clonotype was seen more than once but under ten times. The chain has TRBV6-5 and TRBJ2-3; 9 nucleotides agree with TRBD2. J lost 0 bases, V lost 3 bases, and 4 bases had no gene match. Germline V gives CDR1 MNHEY, CDR2 SVGAGI. The CDR3 extends over 16 amino acids. The CDR3 loop is CASSYVAGASTDTQYF. The DNA of the CDR3 is TGTGCCAGCAGTTATGTAGCGGGGGCTAGCACAGATACGCAGTATTTT.

This clonotype showed up many times. This chain uses TRBV9 with TRBJ1-1, with D possibly matching TRBD1 (6 bases). CDR3 length: 14 residues. V was pared by 2 bases and J by 1 base, with 9 bases between. The V gene's germline CDR1 is SGDLS and CDR2 YYNGEE. The CDR3 DNA reads as TGTGCCAGCAGCGTGCAGGGGAAGAACACTGAAGCTTTCTTT. Protein sequence: CASSVQGKNTEAFF.

This clonotype was counted ten times or more. This chain joins TRBV7-9 and TRBJ1-1, with a possible D match to TRBD1 (5 bases). Per germline, CDR1 SEHNR and CDR2 FQNEAQ (reference sequence). V lost 3 bases and J lost 11, with 22 bases in between. The CDR3 is made up of 15 amino acids. CDR3 sequence reads: CASSFRTGTELRAFF. The CDR3, as DNA: TGTGCCAGCAGCTTTAGAACCGGGACGGAGTTACGGGCTTTCTTT.

A single count supports this clonotype. The chain employs TRBV9 and TRBJ2-1; 11 bases agree with TRBD2. CDR3 length equals 18 residues. Losses at the gene ends were 2 bases for V and 2 bases for J; bases not matched to a gene: 9. The germline CDR1 and CDR2 sequences are SGDLS and YYNGEE. In DNA, the CDR3 is TGTGCCAGCAGCGTGCGGGATCTAGCGGGGGGCCCCTACAATGAGCAGTTCTTC. It yields the protein CASSVRDLAGGPYNEQFF.

Ten or more counts support this clonotype. The chain has TRBV12-3 or TRBV12-4 and TRBJ2-5; 10 nucleotides line up with TRBD1. V shed 6 bases and J 4 bases; nucleotides not matched to a gene: 5. CDR3 length equals 14 residues. For the CDR3, the DNA is TGTGCCAGCAGACCGACAGGGGGCGGAGAGACCCAGTACTTC. As protein: CASRPTGGGETQYF.

The V and J genes are TRBV6-1 and TRBJ1-6, with D uncertain. The germline gives CDR1 MNHNS, CDR2 SASEGT. V was pared by 5 bases and J by 0 bases, with 8 bases between. CDR3 size: 15 residues. The CDR3 sequence is CASSLRRSYNSPLHF. CDR3 sequence (DNA): TGTGCCAGCAGTCTCCGTCGCTCCTATAATTCACCCCTCCACTTT.

The sample holds a few counts of this clonotype. The genes are TRBV12-3 or TRBV12-4 and TRBJ2-5; either TRBD1 or TRBD2 may fit D (5 bases each). Trimming took 2 bases from V and 0 from J, leaving 7 bases between them. The CDR3 loop spans 14 amino acids. CDR3 protein: CASSLRGDQETQYF. In DNA form, the CDR3 reads TGTGCCAGCAGTTTAAGAGGGGACCAAGAGACCCAGTACTTC.

The table lists this clonotype with a few counts. The J gene is TRBJ2-3, the V gene TRBV7-9; no clear D. Germline loops: CDR1 SEHNR, CDR2 FQNEAQ (reference sequence). V dropped 3 bases and J dropped 2 bases, with 6 bases sitting between them. The CDR3 loop spans 13 amino acids. Here the CDR3 reads CASSFENTDTQYF. The DNA for the CDR3 is TGTGCCAGCAGCTTCGAAAACACAGATACGCAGTATTTT.

In this sample, this clonotype turned up a few times. V is TRBV3-1 and J is TRBJ2-3; unclear D gene. CDR3 length: 14 residues. The germline gives CDR1 LGHDT, CDR2 YNNKEL (reference sequence). V lost 4 bases to trimming and J lost 0 bases, with 8 bases between them. DNA for the CDR3: TGTGCCAGCAGCCCCGAAGTTAGCACAGATACGCAGTATTTT. The encoded protein is CASSPEVSTDTQYF.